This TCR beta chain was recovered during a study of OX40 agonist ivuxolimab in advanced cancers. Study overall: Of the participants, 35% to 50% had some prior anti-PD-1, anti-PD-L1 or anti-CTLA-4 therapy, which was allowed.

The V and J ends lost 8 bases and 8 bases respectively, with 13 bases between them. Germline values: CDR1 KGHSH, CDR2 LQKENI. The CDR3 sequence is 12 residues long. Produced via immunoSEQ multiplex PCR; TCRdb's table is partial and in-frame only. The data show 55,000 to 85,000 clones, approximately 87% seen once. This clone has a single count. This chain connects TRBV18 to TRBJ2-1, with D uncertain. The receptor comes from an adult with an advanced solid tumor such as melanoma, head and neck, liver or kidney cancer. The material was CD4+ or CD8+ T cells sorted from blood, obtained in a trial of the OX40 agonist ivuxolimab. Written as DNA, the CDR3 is TGTGCCAGCCAAGCCCTCAGTGATGAGCAGTTCTTC. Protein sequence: CASQALSDEQFF.